The sequence of this T cell receptor (beta chain) was determined in a study of regulatory T cells in long-lasting Graves disease. Study-wide findings and caveats: TRBV28, TRBJ1-2 and TRBJ2-5 emerged as the favored segments in persistent disease.

Arm-PCR of CDR3 regions with iRepertoire HTBI primers generated TCR beta libraries. One entry per CDR3 protein results from TCRdb running MiXCR on the multiplex PCR reads. The sample lists 300,000 to 400,000 distinct CDR3 sequences; 16% were seen once. Indicated time point: newly diagnosed GD, antithyroid drugs for less than 3 months. The TCR library used RNA extracted from PBMCs. The peripheral blood volume drawn was approximately 9 milliliters, and it was collected into EDTA tubes. Comments on this clonotype: No antigen is known for it.

This CDR3 is built from 15 residues. V lost 5 bases and J lost 2; bases outside the gene matches: 8. Germline assignment: CDR1 SGHNT and CDR2 YYREEE (reference sequence). Another study also made use of these data, one on T cells in Graves' hyperthyroidism and ophthalmopathy.

The TCR comes from a man aged 40-50 years with Graves disease. The material was peripheral blood mononuclear cells (PBMCs), obtained at new diagnosis, from a patient treated with antithyroid drugs. V usage is TRBV5-4 and J usage is TRBJ2-3; 7 nucleotides line up with TRBD1. The CDR3 DNA is TGTGCCAGCAGGGATCCCGGGACAGACACAGATACGCAGTATTTT. Translated: CASRDPGTDTDTQYF.